The rows below give T cell receptor beta chains drawn from one sample of a study of cytomegalovirus exposure and HLA in healthy donors. Sequenced by immunoSEQ multiplex PCR; TCRdb stores in-frame clones only, minus some. The sample carries under 200,000 clones, roughly four fifths recorded once. The sequenced sample consisted of PBMCs. These TCRs come from a woman younger than 35 in good health and CMV-seronegative. The CDR3 runs from the conserved cysteine through the conserved F or W. A D gene is named only where the DNA matches it firmly. Expanded clones get a size class; other rows say once, few or many, or leave the size out.

>TRBV18|-|TRBJ2-7|TRBD1
CASSTGQGSYEQYF
TGTGCCAGCTCAACGGGACAGGGATCCTACGAGCAGTACTTC
>TRBV4-1|-|TRBJ2-2|-
CASSLGGNTGELFF
TGCGCCAGCAGCCTCGGGGGGAACACCGGGGAGCTGTTTTTT
>TRBV29-1|-|TRBJ2-7|TRBD1
CSVEGPGQGISDEQYF
TGCAGCGTTGAAGGGCCGGGACAGGGGATCTCCGACGAGCAGTACTTC
>TRBV20-1|-|TRBJ2-1|-
CSAVTIGEQFF
TGCAGTGCTGTTACGATCGGTGAGCAGTTCTTC
>TRBV29-1|-|TRBJ1-1|-
CSGNGRLTTGAFF
TGCAGCGGGAACGGACGGTTGACCACAGGGGCTTTCTTT
>TRBV28|-|TRBJ2-1|TRBD2
CASSLWPTSGAYNEQFF
TGTGCCAGCAGTTTATGGCCCACTAGCGGGGCCTACAATGAGCAGTTCTTC
>TRBV2|-|TRBJ2-7|TRBD1
CASSGDRAPYEQYF
TGTGCCAGCAGTGGCGACAGGGCCCCCTACGAGCAGTACTTC
>TRBV6-5|-|TRBJ1-5|TRBD1
CASRLYRGGNQPQHF
TGTGCCAGCAGACTATACAGGGGGGGCAATCAGCCCCAGCATTTT
>TRBV28|-|TRBJ2-4|-
CASSQASLLAKNIQYF
TGTGCCAGCAGCCAGGCTTCACTCTTAGCCAAAAACATTCAGTACTTC
>TRBV30|-|TRBJ1-2|-
CAWSVSGGYGYTF
TGTGCCTGGAGTGTATCGGGGGGCTATGGCTACACCTTC
>TRBV7-9|-|TRBJ1-2|-
CASSAEYGYTF
TGTGCCAGCAGCGCTGAGTATGGCTACACCTTC
>TRBV13|few|TRBJ2-3|-
CASSTGTDTQYF
TGTGCCAGCAGCACTGGCACAGATACGCAGTATTTT
>TRBV5-4|-|TRBJ1-5|TRBD1
CASSLKQGAEGNQPQHF
TGTGCCAGCAGCTTGAAACAGGGGGCGGAAGGCAATCAGCCCCAGCATTTT
>TRBV5-4|once|TRBJ2-7|-
CASSLAGDYPYEQYF
TGTGCCAGCAGCTTGGCCGGGGATTACCCCTACGAGCAGTACTTC
>TRBV2|once|TRBJ2-7|-
CASSDSYEQYF
TGTGCCAGCAGCGACAGCTACGAGCAGTACTTC
>TRBV28|-|TRBJ2-3|TRBD2
CASRFIPGTTTDTQYF
TGTGCCAGCAGGTTTATTCCGGGGACTACCACAGATACGCAGTATTTT
>TRBV28|-|TRBJ2-7|-
CASGSPGYEQYF
TGTGCCAGCGGATCCCCGGGATACGAGCAGTACTTC
>TRBV27|-|TRBJ1-1|-
CASRMGHQGEAFF
TGTGCCAGCAGAATGGGACATCAAGGAGAAGCTTTCTTT
>TRBV5-1|-|TRBJ2-3|-
CASSLGQSTDTQYF
TGCGCCAGCAGCTTGGGGCAGAGCACAGATACGCAGTATTTT
>TRBV6-1|-|TRBJ2-1|TRBD2
CASSEGPYTSGRRSEQFF
TGTGCCAGCAGTGAAGGCCCCTATACTAGCGGGAGAAGGAGTGAGCAGTTCTTC
>TRBV5-1|-|TRBJ2-7|TRBD2
CASSSLMGAGSAYEQYF
TGCGCCAGCAGCTCCTTGATGGGAGCGGGGAGTGCCTACGAGCAGTACTTC
>TRBV10-3|once|TRBJ1-1|-
CAISGGRGWSTEAFF
TGTGCCATCAGTGGTGGAAGGGGTTGGAGCACTGAAGCTTTCTTT
>TRBV6-4|few|TRBJ1-5|-
CASSDSPGAGQSQHF
TGTGCCAGCAGTGACTCTCCCGGAGCGGGACAATCCCAGCATTTT
>TRBV14|-|TRBJ2-1|-
CASSQVSGYNEQFF
TGTGCCAGCAGCCAAGTGTCAGGGTACAATGAGCAGTTCTTC
>TRBV29-1|once|TRBJ2-7|-
CSVRGSGEQYF
TGCAGCGTTAGAGGGAGTGGTGAGCAGTACTTC
>TRBV7-9|-|TRBJ2-7|TRBD1
CASSPQGTSYEQYF
TGTGCCAGCAGTCCACAGGGGACCTCCTACGAGCAGTACTTC
>TRBV18|-|TRBJ2-5|TRBD1
CASSPGQAQETQYF
TGTGCCAGCTCACCTGGACAGGCACAAGAGACCCAGTACTTC
>TRBV6-5|-|TRBJ1-5|-
CASSYSRVANQPQHF
TGTGCCAGCAGTTACTCCCGGGTCGCCAATCAGCCCCAGCATTTT
>TRBV11-2|-|TRBJ2-3|-
CASSLRLATDTQYF
TGTGCCAGCAGCTTAAGGCTAGCGACAGATACGCAGTATTTT
>TRBV18|-|TRBJ1-2|-
CASSPVAGDYGYTF
TGTGCCAGCTCACCCGTGGCAGGGGACTATGGCTACACCTTC
>TRBV6-5|-|TRBJ2-7|TRBD1
CASRRTGQGDYEQYF
TGTGCCAGCAGACGTACCGGACAGGGGGACTACGAGCAGTACTTC
>TRBV25-1|-|TRBJ2-1|-
CASSEDQAGDRRREQFF
TGTGCCAGCAGTGAGGATCAAGCGGGCGACCGTCGGCGTGAGCAGTTCTTC
>TRBV5-1|once|TRBJ2-7|TRBD2
CASSLSIAGYEQYF
TGCGCCAGCAGCTTGTCGATAGCGGGCTACGAGCAGTACTTC
>TRBV27|-|TRBJ1-2|-
CASSIARVSVYGYTF
TGTGCCAGCAGTATAGCCAGGGTCAGTGTCTATGGCTACACCTTC
>TRBV7-9|-|TRBJ1-3|-
CASSLVGAIGNTIYF
TGTGCCAGCAGCTTAGTGGGGGCGATTGGAAACACCATATATTTT
>TRBV28|-|TRBJ1-2|TRBD1
CASSYGAGGPGYTF
TGTGCCAGCAGTTATGGGGCAGGGGGGCCTGGCTACACCTTC
>TRBV10-3|-|TRBJ1-1|TRBD1
CASRLGQGAYFYTEAFF
TGTGCCAGCCGGTTAGGACAGGGGGCTTATTTTTACACTGAAGCTTTCTTT
>TRBV5-6|-|TRBJ1-3|-
CASSLQNRISGNTIYF
TGTGCCAGCAGCCTACAAAACAGGATCTCTGGAAACACCATATATTTT
>TRBV5-1|-|TRBJ2-1|TRBD2
CASSMPRTRGRNEQFF
TGCGCCAGCAGCATGCCCCGGACTAGGGGTAGGAATGAGCAGTTCTTC
>TRBV19|-|TRBJ2-3|TRBD2
CASSIDRLASTDTQYF
TGTGCCAGTAGTATAGATCGACTAGCAAGCACAGATACGCAGTATTTT
>TRBV7-9|-|TRBJ2-5|-
CASSFSENQETQYF
TGTGCCAGCAGCTTTAGTGAGAACCAAGAGACCCAGTACTTC
>TRBV2|-|TRBJ1-4|-
CASTGPSNEKLFF
TGTGCCAGCACTGGGCCTTCTAATGAAAAACTGTTTTTT
>TRBV10-1|-|TRBJ2-1|TRBD2
CASSEYSGASYNEQFF
TGCGCCAGCAGTGAATATAGCGGGGCTTCCTACAATGAGCAGTTCTTC